The 15 T cell receptor beta chains reported below all come from one sample, sequenced in a study of T cells in localized non-small cell lung cancer. Here immunoSEQ multiplex PCR was the method, and the copy in TCRdb shows in-frame clones only, minus some. Of some 38,000 clones in the sample, 86% were seen once. The sequencing used peripheral blood mononuclear cells, collected before any cancer treatment. Receptors originate from a male donor older than 55 with stage II lung adenocarcinoma.

In this sample, this clone turned up a few times. This rearrangement joins TRBV30 to TRBJ1-2; no definite D call. The CDR3 covers 12 residues. V was shortened by 2 bases and J by 3 bases, with 7 bases between the two germline ends. Germline CDR1 is GTSNPN and CDR2 is SVGIG (reference sequence). The CDR3, as DNA: TGTGCCTGGAGTCCGCACTACTATGGCTACACCTTC. Protein product: CAWSPHYYGYTF.

The J gene is TRBJ1-3, the V gene TRBV6-1, with D possibly TRBD1 on 5 matching bases. The CDR3 sequence is 17 residues long. Germline CDR1 and CDR2: MNHNS and SASEGT. V was clipped by 4 bases and J by 0 bases, with 16 bases between them. In DNA form, the CDR3 reads TGTGCCAGCAGTGGGGGGGGGAGGGCACCCTCTGGAAACACCATATATTTT. Protein product: CASSGGGRAPSGNTIYF.

The gene calls are TRBV9 and TRBJ2-5; D might be TRBD1 (5 bases). The CDR3 covers 14 residues. V was cut by 0 bases and J by 3 bases, with 9 bases left in between. CDR1 is SGDLS and CDR2 is YYNGEE in the germline V gene. The CDR3: CASSVDSREETQYF. CDR3 coding DNA: TGTGCCAGCAGCGTAGATTCCAGGGAAGAGACCCAGTACTTC.

The chain is built from TRBV5-1 and TRBJ2-1, with D perhaps TRBD2 (6 bases). V lost 4 bases and J lost 8, with 19 bases in between. Germline V CDR1 and CDR2: SGHRS, YFSETQ. The CDR3 has 15 residues. The chain's CDR3 is CASSPFVPSGDEQFF. The CDR3 DNA reads as TGCGCCAGCAGCCCCTTTGTTCCGTCGGGAGATGAGCAGTTCTTC.

The V gene is TRBV18, the J gene TRBJ2-7, with unresolved D. V was clipped by 5 bases and J by 3 bases, with 11 bases between them. Germline lookup yields CDR1 KGHSH and CDR2 LQKENI. CDR3 length equals 13 residues. The CDR3 sequence: CASSGSANYEQYF. The CDR3 DNA sequence: TGTGCCAGCTCAGGATCAGCTAACTACGAGCAGTACTTC.

The V and J genes are TRBV28 and TRBJ1-1; D gene ambiguous. This CDR3 has 12 amino acids. In germline, CDR1 is MDHEN, CDR2 SYDVKM. Trimming cost V 2 bases and J 11 bases, with 12 bases left between them. The CDR3 region has the DNA TGTGCCAGCAGTTTACCATCTAAGGAGGCTTTCTTT. Its protein is CASSLPSKEAFF.

The gene calls are TRBV5-1 and TRBJ2-5; the D is unclear. This CDR3 comprises 14 residues. Germline loops: CDR1 SGHRS, CDR2 YFSETQ. V gave up 1 base and J gave up 4 bases, with 11 bases separating them. This CDR3 is CASSLKPGSETQYF. CDR3 nucleotide sequence: TGCGCCAGCAGCTTGAAACCAGGCTCAGAGACCCAGTACTTC.

The chain is built from TRBV19 and TRBJ2-7, with 8 positions matching TRBD1. In germline, CDR1 is LNHDA, CDR2 SQIVND (reference sequence). With 5 bases clipped from V and 4 bases from J, the junction kept 7 bases outside the gene matches. The CDR3 length is 14 residues. The CDR3 DNA reads as TGTGCCAGTAGTGGGACAGGTCTCTCTTACGAGCAGTACTTC. This codes for CASSGTGLSYEQYF.

The chain links TRBV30 to TRBJ2-2; no firm D call. The V end was cut by 4 bases, the J end by 1 base, with 7 bases between. The germline V gene has CDR1 GTSNPN and CDR2 SVGIG (reference sequence). This CDR3 comprises 13 residues. The CDR3: CAWKDLNTGELFF. CDR3 nucleotide sequence: TGTGCCTGGAAAGATTTGAACACCGGGGAGCTGTTTTTT.

The rearrangement joins TRBV18 to TRBJ2-7; maybe TRBD2 (7 bases). This CDR3 contains 12 residues. V lost 4 bases and J 4 bases, leaving 8 bases between the germline ends. Germline V lookup: CDR1 KGHSH, CDR2 LQKENI. The CDR3 nucleotides read TGTGCCAGCTCACAGGGGGGGTACGAGCAGTACTTC. This gives the protein CASSQGGYEQYF.

V gene TRBV11-3 combines with J gene TRBJ2-2; TRBD1 is a possible D gene (7 bases). This CDR3 contains 14 residues. V gave up 5 bases and J gave up 6 bases, with 13 bases separating them. Germline assignment: CDR1 SGHNT and CDR2 YENEEA. As DNA, the CDR3 is TGTGCCAGCAGCCCCAGGGGGGCACCCGGGGAGCTGTTTTTT. Protein: CASSPRGAPGELFF.

This chain links TRBV14 with TRBJ1-1; no definite D call. V shed 7 bases and J shed 1 base, with 7 bases lying between them. This CDR3 region has 12 residues. CDR1 and CDR2 (germline): SGHDN, FVKESK. This CDR3 is CASNRGNTEAFF. DNA for the CDR3: TGTGCCAGCAACCGGGGGAACACTGAAGCTTTCTTT.

Only a few counts were recorded for this clone. The chain combines TRBV14 with TRBJ1-2, with 10 bases fitting TRBD1. The CDR3 sequence is 17 residues long. The V and J ends lost 4 bases and 2 bases, in that order; junction bases with no gene match: 10. Germline V gene sequence: CDR1 SGHDN, CDR2 FVKESK. The DNA of the CDR3 is TGTGCCAGCAGCCTCCACTGGGGACAGGGGCTCAACTATGGCTACACCTTC. Encoded protein: CASSLHWGQGLNYGYTF.

This chain links TRBV28 with TRBJ2-6; D gene uncertain. CDR3 size: 16 residues. CDR1 MDHEN and CDR2 SYDVKM come from the germline V gene. Between the trimmed V and J ends, which lost 5 bases and 0 bases, there was a span of 11 bases. The CDR3 reads CASSRTTASGANVLTF. DNA of the CDR3: TGTGCCAGCAGTCGCACTACAGCCTCTGGGGCCAACGTCCTGACTTTC.

This rearrangement joins TRBV11-2 to TRBJ2-1, with 8 bases identical to TRBD2. With 5 bases clipped from V and 4 bases from J, the junction kept 10 bases outside the gene matches. In germline, CDR1 is SGHAT, CDR2 FQNNGV. The CDR3 is made up of 16 amino acids. CDR3 residues: CASSLPTSGGYNEQFF. CDR3 coding DNA: TGTGCCAGCAGCCTACCCACTAGCGGAGGGTACAATGAGCAGTTCTTC.